This TCR beta chain was profiled in a study of blood T cells in healthy people across ages. From germline, CDR1 is LNHNV and CDR2 YYDKDF (reference sequence). The CDR3 is 13 residues long. V was pared by 3 bases and J by 0 bases, with 3 bases between. PCR was performed a second time for roughly 7 to 12 cycles using a sample-barcoded 5' primer and a J-beta primer mix. Every individual sample yielded 2.5 million or more paired-end reads (each containing CDR3). TCRdb redid the calling of the 5' RACE reads with MiXCR, one entry per CDR3 protein. Among approximately 900,000 distinct CDR3 sequences, approximately 32% were seen once, and the ten largest hold roughly 10%. This same sample was also part of a study on T cells of mothers and their children. That paper states: Overlap in related mother-child pairs always slightly exceeded unrelated pairs, never significantly.

The sample was blood. The rearrangement links TRBV15 to TRBJ1-5; no reliable D call. The receptor was derived from a woman aged 35 to 49 in good health. The CDR3 is CATSSYSNQPQHF. The CDR3 DNA reads as TGTGCCACCAGCAGCTATAGCAATCAGCCCCAGCATTTT.